This entry describes one T cell receptor beta chain. Molecular barcoding with unique molecular identifiers was used for the TCRbeta library. Via MiXCR, TCRdb re-called the PCR reads, giving one row per CDR3 protein. The data show roughly 500,000 distinct CDR3 sequences, approximately 32% seen once. Germline V lookup: CDR1 LGHNA, CDR2 YNFKEQ. The CDR3 spans 17 residues. Between the trimmed V and J ends, which lost 0 bases and 6 bases, there was a span of 17 bases. This entry comes from a study of T-cell reconstitution after alpha-beta-depleted transplantation in children. Sequenced here: PBMCs from the stem cell graft donor, sampled from the stem cell graft. This TCR came from a human donor who donated a stem cell graft to a child with aplastic anemia. The gene calls are TRBV4-2 and TRBJ2-2; possible D gene TRBD2, 5 bases. Written as DNA, the CDR3 is TGTGCCAGCAGCCAAGATATTGGAGTAGCGAGAGCCGGGGAGCTGTTTTTT. Protein: CASSQDIGVARAGELFF.